Presented here are 32 T cell receptor beta chains from one specimen sequenced in a study of OX40 agonist ivuxolimab in advanced cancers. Produced via immunoSEQ multiplex PCR; TCRdb's table is partial and in-frame only. The sample has approximately 61,000 clones, approximately 81% seen once; the top ten hold more than 1.5%. The material was CD4+ or CD8+ T cells sorted from blood, obtained in a trial of the OX40 agonist ivuxolimab. The receptors derive from an adult with an advanced solid tumor such as melanoma, head and neck, liver or kidney cancer.

CDR3 protein: CSVPGQGSTEAFF. The CDR3 DNA is TGCAGCGTCCCGGGACAGGGGAGCACTGAAGCTTTCTTT. This rearrangement joins TRBV29-1 to TRBJ1-1, with 10 bases that match TRBD1. Unmatched junction bases numbered 5, after V lost 6 bases and J lost 4 bases. The CDR3 has 13 residues. CDR1 is SQVTM and CDR2 is ANQGSEA in the germline V gene.

The sample holds one count of this clone. The junction and the germline gene differ at one end; a read error may be behind it. The genes are TRBV10-3 and TRBJ1-3; D ambiguous. Germline-derived CDR1 and CDR2 are ENHRY and SYGVKD. The CDR3 loop spans 15 amino acids. The CDR3 sequence is CAISESRVLGSTIYF. CDR3 DNA: TGTGCCATCAGTGAGTCTCGTGTTCTAGGAAGCACCATATATTTT.

The chain joins TRBV19 to TRBJ2-3; D gene ambiguous. In germline, CDR1 is LNHDA, CDR2 SQIVND (reference sequence). Trimming removed 3 bases at V and 0 bases at J, with 1 base between. This CDR3 contains 12 residues. CDR3 coding DNA: TGTGCCAGTAGTATCAGCACAGATACGCAGTATTTT. This encodes CASSISTDTQYF.

The rearrangement joins TRBV2 to TRBJ2-5, with 8 bases identical to TRBD1. The DNA matches TRBJ2-7 better at its end, which makes the J call doubtful. CDR3 length: 15 amino acids. From germline, CDR1 is SNHLY and CDR2 FYNNEI. As DNA, the CDR3 is TGTGCCAGCAGTGAAGCATGGACAGGGCACGACGAGCAGTACTTC. Its protein is CASSEAWTGHDEQYF.

The V gene is TRBV5-1, the J gene TRBJ2-5, with 14 nucleotides matching TRBD2. The junction had 3 bases not matched to a gene; V was cut back by 4 bases and J by 1 base. Germline V lookup: CDR1 SGHRS, CDR2 YFSETQ. The CDR3 totals 16 residues. CDR3 protein: CASSAGLAGAQETQYF. CDR3 sequence (DNA): TGCGCCAGCAGCGCGGGACTAGCGGGAGCCCAAGAGACCCAGTACTTC.

This clone was detected only a few times. V gene TRBV10-3 combines with J gene TRBJ2-1, with TRBD1 matching 8 bases. The CDR3 has 15 amino acids. V shed 7 bases, J shed 7 bases, and the junction held 12 bases outside the gene matches. Germline CDR1 reads ENHRY; CDR2 reads SYGVKD. In nucleotides, the CDR3 is TGTGCCATCACTGGCGGTGCAGGGGGCGGGAATGAGCAGTTCTTC. Its translation is CAITGGAGGGNEQFF.

The CDR3 protein is CASSPRDRAGNTIYF. The CDR3 region has the DNA TGTGCCAGCAGTCCTCGGGACAGGGCTGGAAACACCATATATTTT. This rearrangement joins TRBV27 to TRBJ1-3; 9 bases fit TRBD1. Trimming removed 5 bases from V and 2 bases from J; junction bases left unmatched: 4. This CDR3 comprises 15 residues. Germline CDR1 MNHEY, CDR2 SMNVEV (reference sequence).

This chain's CDR3 is CASSDQPFQQPYGYTF. CDR3 coding DNA: TGTGCCAGCAGTGACCAACCCTTCCAACAGCCCTATGGCTACACCTTC. The chain has TRBV6-1 and TRBJ1-2; no clear D. This CDR3 has 16 residues. V was cut by 3 bases and J by 4 bases, with 18 bases left in between. The germline CDR1 and CDR2 sequences are MNHNS and SASEGT.

This clone has a handful of counts. CDR3 residues: CASSVLGGVDTQYF. The CDR3 DNA is TGTGCCAGCAGCGTCCTAGGGGGGGTAGATACGCAGTATTTT. This chain uses TRBV7-2 with TRBJ2-3; weak D call: TRBD2 (7 bases). The germline gives CDR1 SGHTA, CDR2 FQGNSA. Trimming left V 5 bases short and J 5 bases short, with 14 bases between. CDR3 size: 14 residues.

The rearrangement uses TRBV6-5 and TRBJ1-1; D is ambiguous. Germline values: CDR1 MNHEY, CDR2 SVGAGI. The CDR3 is 14 residues long. Trimming removed 0 bases at V and 1 base at J, with 6 bases between. CDR3 nucleotides: TGTGCCAGCAGTTACTCGGGTGGGAACACTGAAGCTTTCTTT. Its translation: CASSYSGGNTEAFF.

The chain carries TRBV4-1 and TRBJ1-5; the match to TRBD1 covers 12 bases. Germline V gene sequence: CDR1 MGHRA, CDR2 YSYEKL. Trimming at V came to 2 bases and at J to 7 bases, leaving 9 bases not matched to a gene. This CDR3 comprises 17 residues. The CDR3 loop is CASSQSSGQGAWQPQHF. The CDR3 bases are TGCGCCAGCAGCCAATCATCGGGACAGGGGGCTTGGCAGCCCCAGCATTTT.

This clone appeared a single time. The rearrangement links TRBV29-1 to TRBJ1-4; D not resolved. Germline CDR1 reads SQVTM; CDR2 reads ANQGSEA. V gave up 5 bases and J gave up 5 bases, with 12 bases separating them. This CDR3 contains 13 residues. The CDR3 region is CSVSLSMNEKLFF. The CDR3 DNA reads TGCAGCGTTTCCCTCAGCATGAATGAAAAACTGTTTTTT. The whole variable domain, remainder taken from reference TRBV29-1 and TRBJ1-4, is SAVISQKPSRDICQRGTSLTIQCQVDSQVTMMFWYRQQPGQSLTLIATANQGSEATYESGFVIDKFPISRPNLTFSTLTVSNMSPEDSSIYLCSVSLSMNEKLFFGSGTQLSVL.

This clone was observed a single time. A much larger clone differs by one base, so this may be a read error. Distinct nucleotide sequences in the sample also encode this CDR3. For the CDR3, the DNA is TGTGCCAGCAGCCCTAGCTCCTACGAGCAGTACTTC. Its translation is CASSPSSYEQYF. The chain recombines TRBV7-2 with TRBJ2-7; no clear D. This CDR3 has 12 amino acids. Germline V gene data show CDR1 as SGHTA and CDR2 as FQGNSA. Trimming removed 5 bases from V and 0 bases from J, with 5 bases in between. Variable domain in full (rest from reference TRBV7-2 and TRBJ2-7): GAGVSQSPSNKVTEKGKDVELRCDPISGHTALYWYRQSLGQGLEFLIYFQGNSAPDKSGLPSDRFSAERTGGSVSTLTIQRTQQEDSAVYLCASSPSSYEQYFGPGTRLTVT.

This clone showed up just once. This chain links TRBV30 with TRBJ1-1; perhaps TRBD1 as D (5 bases). Trimming pared 3 bases from V and 2 bases from J, leaving 10 bases between. The CDR3 spans 13 residues. Germline V lookup: CDR1 GTSNPN, CDR2 SVGIG (reference sequence). Here the CDR3 reads CAWRWTINTEAFF. Here the CDR3 DNA reads TGTGCCTGGAGATGGACAATTAACACTGAAGCTTTCTTT.

This chain uses TRBV6-4 with TRBJ1-2; D might be TRBD1 (5 bases). CDR1 MRHNA and CDR2 SNTAGT come from the germline V gene. The CDR3 extends over 16 amino acids. With 0 bases removed from V and 7 bases from J, the gap between germline ends came to 18 bases. The DNA for the CDR3 is TGTGCCAGCAGTGACTCGGCAGGCCCCTGGAGGGGTGGCTACACCTTC. Its translation is CASSDSAGPWRGGYTF.

This chain uses TRBV18 with TRBJ2-1; D may be TRBD1 or TRBD2 (5 bases each). Deletions cut 3 bases from V and 6 bases from J, with 15 bases between. CDR3 length: 15 residues. Germline assignment: CDR1 KGHSH and CDR2 LQKENI. CDR3: CASSPGEPRPNEQFF. The CDR3 region has the DNA TGTGCCAGCTCACCGGGGGAACCGAGGCCCAATGAGCAGTTCTTC.

The rearrangement joins TRBV4-1 to TRBJ1-4; a possible D gene is TRBD1 (5 bases). The CDR3 totals 15 residues. CDR1 and CDR2 (germline): MGHRA, YSYEKL. Trimming pared 0 bases from V and 8 bases from J, leaving 13 bases between. The CDR3 sequence: CASSQDPRVGEKLFF. The CDR3 DNA reads as TGCGCCAGCAGCCAAGATCCCAGGGTCGGCGAAAAACTGTTTTTT.

This chain uses TRBV5-1 with TRBJ1-5; a weak D match, TRBD1 (6 bases). The CDR3 runs 13 residues. The V gene's germline CDR1 is SGHRS and CDR2 YFSETQ. Trimming left V 0 bases short and J 6 bases short, with 7 bases between. CDR3 in DNA: TGCGCCAGCAGCTTGGCAGGGGTTCAGCCCCAGCATTTT. It translates to CASSLAGVQPQHF. The complete variable domain, with remaining parts taken from reference TRBV5-1 and TRBJ1-5, reads KAGVTQTPRYLIKTRGQQVTLSCSPISGHRSVSWYQQTPGQGLQFLFEYFSETQRNKGNFPGRFSGRQFSNSRSEMNVSTLELGDSALYLCASSLAGVQPQHFGDGTRLSIL.

The rearrangement joins TRBV10-1 to TRBJ2-3; tentative D call: TRBD2 (6 bases). This CDR3 comprises 16 residues. V was trimmed by 0 bases and J by 6 bases, leaving 16 bases between them. Germline V CDR1 and CDR2: WNHNN, SYGVQD (reference sequence). The CDR3 protein is CASSESSMGGADTQYF. The CDR3 DNA follows: TGCGCCAGCAGTGAGTCGTCTATGGGGGGAGCGGATACGCAGTATTTT.

The chain is built from TRBV7-2 and TRBJ1-1; D unresolved. V was cut by 1 base and J by 8 bases, with 11 bases left in between. Looked up from germline, CDR1 is SGHTA and CDR2 is FQGNSA. The CDR3 contains 13 residues. The CDR3 bases are TGTGCCAGCAGCTTAGGTTTTAGCCGAGAAGCTTTCTTT. Amino acid sequence: CASSLGFSREAFF. The variable domain in full, with the rest retrieved from reference TRBV7-2 and TRBJ1-1, is GAGVSQSPSNKVTEKGKDVELRCDPISGHTALYWYRQSLGQGLEFLIYFQGNSAPDKSGLPSDRFSAERTGGSVSTLTIQRTQQEDSAVYLCASSLGFSREAFFGQGTRLTVV.

The CDR3 DNA reads TGTGCCAGCAGGCCCGGGACAGGGGAGAATTCACCCCTCCACTTT. Its translation: CASRPGTGENSPLHF. V usage is TRBV2 and J usage is TRBJ1-6; TRBD1 matches at 10 bases. The V segment lost 6 bases and the J segment 7 bases; nucleotides outside the gene matches: 6. The CDR3 consists of 15 residues. The germline V gene encodes CDR1 SNHLY and CDR2 FYNNEI.

The chain joins TRBV5-1 to TRBJ1-1, with 10 nucleotides matching TRBD1. The CDR3 runs to 16 residues. J gave up 4 bases and V 4 bases, and 10 bases lay outside the gene matches. Germline V gene sequence: CDR1 SGHRS, CDR2 YFSETQ. The CDR3 reads CASSLLDRGTGTEAFF. In nucleotides, the CDR3 is TGCGCCAGCAGCCTCTTGGACAGGGGGACGGGCACTGAAGCTTTCTTT.

The rearrangement uses TRBV15 and TRBJ1-5; no clear D. The CDR3 totals 13 residues. Deletions cut 6 bases from V and 0 bases from J, with 6 bases between. In germline, CDR1 is LNHNV, CDR2 YYDKDF (reference sequence). The CDR3 sequence: CATSDYSNQPQHF. The CDR3 DNA is TGTGCCACCAGTGATTATAGCAATCAGCCCCAGCATTTT.

The chain links TRBV11-3 to TRBJ1-1, with TRBD1 as a possible D gene (6 bases). The V end was cut by 3 bases, the J end by 1 base, with 6 bases between. Germline values: CDR1 SGHNT, CDR2 YENEEA. The CDR3 covers 13 residues. The CDR3, as DNA: TGTGCCAGCAGCTTGGACAGGAACACTGAAGCTTTCTTT. It is translated as CASSLDRNTEAFF.

The chain recombines TRBV2 with TRBJ2-2, with D hard to call. Trimming took off 2 bases at V and 5 bases at J, with 12 bases between the two ends. The CDR3 has 15 residues. Germline V gene sequence: CDR1 SNHLY, CDR2 FYNNEI. CDR3 nucleotide sequence: TGTGCCAGCAGTGAAAATGTAGCCGGGACCGGGGAGCTGTTTTTT. Residues: CASSENVAGTGELFF.

J is TRBJ2-1 and V is TRBV5-4; perhaps TRBD2 as D (5 bases). The CDR3 contains 15 residues. V was trimmed by 2 bases and J by 1 base, leaving 10 bases between them. Germline-derived CDR1 and CDR2 are SGHNT and YYREEE (reference sequence). The CDR3 DNA follows: TGTGCCAGCAGCTTATCGACGGGATCCTACAATGAGCAGTTCTTC. It is translated as CASSLSTGSYNEQFF.

The chain uses TRBV6-4 and TRBJ2-2; no clear D. The CDR3 consists of 14 residues. Trimming left V 7 bases short and J 0 bases short, with 9 bases between. Germline values: CDR1 MRHNA, CDR2 SNTAGT. CDR3 in DNA: TGTGCCAGCACTAAGTCAGCGAACACCGGGGAGCTGTTTTTT. Encoded protein: CASTKSANTGELFF.

The chain links TRBV5-6 to TRBJ1-2, with D possibly TRBD1 on 5 matching bases. V shed 0 bases and J shed 4 bases, with 10 bases lying between them. Germline values: CDR1 SGHDT, CDR2 YYEEEE. The length of the CDR3 is 14 residues. The CDR3 sequence is CASSLGGNGYGYTF. CDR3 DNA: TGTGCCAGCAGCTTGGGGGGGAACGGCTATGGCTACACCTTC.

This chain uses TRBV19 with TRBJ2-1; 7 bases are a match to TRBD2. CDR1 and CDR2 from the germline V gene are LNHDA and SQIVND (reference sequence). This CDR3 is 16 amino acids long. V dropped 3 bases and J dropped 0; count of bases not matched to a gene: 5. CDR3 loop: CASSMGGGISYNEQFF. CDR3 coding DNA: TGTGCCAGTAGTATGGGGGGGGGAATCTCCTACAATGAGCAGTTCTTC.

The gene calls are TRBV5-1 and TRBJ1-2; no firm D call. CDR3 length: 13 residues. CDR1 SGHRS and CDR2 YFSETQ come from the germline V gene. V lost 0 bases and J lost 6, with 9 bases in between. For the CDR3, the DNA is TGCGCCAGCAGCTTGGCCGGGGAGGATGGCTACACCTTC. Its protein product is CASSLAGEDGYTF.

The chain employs TRBV7-8 and TRBJ2-5, with unresolved D. V lost 1 base and J lost 1, with 7 bases in between. Germline V gene lookup returns CDR1 SGHVS and CDR2 FQNEAQ. The CDR3 spans 14 residues. The CDR3 loop reads CASSLGGVQETQYF. The CDR3 DNA reads as TGTGCCAGCAGCTTAGGTGGGGTCCAAGAGACCCAGTACTTC. Using reference TRBV7-8 and TRBJ2-5 for the parts outside the CDR3, the full variable domain is GAGVSQSPRYKVAKRGQDVALRCDPISGHVSLFWYQQALGQGPEFLTYFQNEAQLDKSGLPSDRFFAERPEGSVSTLKIQRTQQEDSAVYLCASSLGGVQETQYFGPGTRLLVL.

This clone turned up a few times. The chain is built from TRBV16 and TRBJ2-3, with D tentatively TRBD2 (5 bases). The V end lost 4 bases, the J end lost 0 bases, and 14 bases lay between the germline ends. Germline-derived CDR1 and CDR2 are KGHSY and FQNENV. The CDR3 has 16 amino acids. In DNA, the CDR3 is TGTGCCAGCAGCCCCTGGGAGTCCGTTAGCACAGATACGCAGTATTTT. This encodes CASSPWESVSTDTQYF.